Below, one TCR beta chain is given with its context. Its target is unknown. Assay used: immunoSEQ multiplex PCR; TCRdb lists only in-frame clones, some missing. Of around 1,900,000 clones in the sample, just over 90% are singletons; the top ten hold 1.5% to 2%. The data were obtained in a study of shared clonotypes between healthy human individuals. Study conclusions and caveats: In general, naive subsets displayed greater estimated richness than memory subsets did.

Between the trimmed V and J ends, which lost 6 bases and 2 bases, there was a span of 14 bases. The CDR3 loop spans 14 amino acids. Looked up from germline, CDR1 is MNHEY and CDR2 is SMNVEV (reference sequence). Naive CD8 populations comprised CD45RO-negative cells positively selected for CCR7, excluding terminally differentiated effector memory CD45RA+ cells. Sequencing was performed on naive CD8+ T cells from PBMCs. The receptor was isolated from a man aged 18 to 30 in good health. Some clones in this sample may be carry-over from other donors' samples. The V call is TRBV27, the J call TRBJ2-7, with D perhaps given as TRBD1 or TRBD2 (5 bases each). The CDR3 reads CASRRGTRTYEQYF. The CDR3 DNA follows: TGTGCCAGCAGGAGGGGAACTAGGACCTACGAGCAGTACTTC.